A single sample gave rise to the 13 T cell receptor beta chains below, sequenced in a study of molecular identifiers for immune sequencing clone quantification. MiXCR, run by TCRdb on the PCR reads, gives a single entry per CDR3 protein. In the table there are nearly 650,000 distinct CDR3 sequences, about 25% of which are singletons. The sequencing input was naive CD8+ T cells from blood, with Jurkat cell RNA spiked in. Subset specified: FACS-sorted CD8+CD4-CCR7+CD45RA+ naive T cells. The receptors originated from a human donor in good health. Some libraries in this study had Jurkat cell RNA spiked in.

The genes are TRBV6-5 and TRBJ2-2; 9 bases agree with TRBD1. J gave up 6 bases and V 3 bases, and 23 bases lay outside the gene matches. The CDR3 has 21 residues. Looked up from germline, CDR1 is MNHEY and CDR2 is SVGAGI. CDR3 DNA sequence: TGTGCCAGCAGTTATCCCAGAAAGTGGGGAGCGGGACAGGGATCGGCCGGGGAGCTGTTTTTT. Its protein is CASSYPRKWGAGQGSAGELFF.

This clonotype was detected once. Possible read error: a much larger clone is one base away. This chain links TRBV7-6 with TRBJ1-1; D gene ambiguous. The V gene's germline CDR1 is SGHVS and CDR2 FNYEAQ. V shed 3 bases and J shed 3 bases, with 8 bases lying between them. The CDR3 length is 13 residues. The CDR3 nucleotides read TGTGCCAGCAGCTTCTCCATAGACACTGAAGCTTTCTTT. This encodes CASSFSIDTEAFF.

This clonotype was observed a handful of times. The chain recombines TRBV4-3 with TRBJ2-7; D uncertain. This CDR3 region has 16 residues. With 1 base removed from V and 2 bases from J, the gap between germline ends came to 15 bases. The V gene's germline CDR1 is LGHNA and CDR2 YSLEER. Here the CDR3 reads CASSQGSGLPPYEQYF. In DNA form, the CDR3 reads TGCGCCAGCAGCCAAGGGTCCGGGCTCCCCCCCTACGAGCAGTACTTC.

Comment on this clonotype: This could be a read error, since a much larger clone is one nucleotide away. The CDR3 sequence: CASSSLDRGSDGQYF. The DNA for the CDR3 is TGTGCCAGCAGCTCGCTAGACAGGGGGTCGGACGGGCAGTACTTC. The chain combines TRBV5-6 with TRBJ2-7, with TRBD1 identical over 9 bases. V lost 3 bases to trimming and J lost 9 bases; unmatched junction nucleotides: 13. This CDR3 spans 15 amino acids. Looked up from germline, CDR1 is SGHDT and CDR2 is YYEEEE.

The gene calls are TRBV27 and TRBJ1-6; no clear D. Trimming removed 6 bases at V and 4 bases at J, with 10 bases between. The CDR3 has 14 amino acids. Germline CDR1 is MNHEY and CDR2 is SMNVEV (reference sequence). CDR3 DNA sequence: TGTGCCAGCAGCCCCGGTTATTATAATTCACCCCTCCACTTT. Translated: CASSPGYYNSPLHF.

The rearrangement links TRBV5-6 to TRBJ2-7, with unresolved D. The V gene's germline CDR1 is SGHDT and CDR2 YYEEEE. Trimming removed 2 bases at V and 5 bases at J, with 14 bases between. The CDR3 covers 14 residues. The chain's CDR3 is CASSLPAQRHEQYF. Here the CDR3 DNA reads TGTGCCAGCAGCTTACCCGCTCAGAGGCACGAGCAGTACTTC.

V usage is TRBV5-1 and J usage is TRBJ2-7; 9 bases map to TRBD1. Germline CDR1 reads SGHRS; CDR2 reads YFSETQ. CDR3 length: 16 residues. V was clipped by 0 bases and J by 5 bases; unmatched bases: 9. In nucleotides, the CDR3 is TGCGCCAGCAGCTTGGGATTGCGGACAGGGGCCGACGAGCAGTACTTC. This translates into CASSLGLRTGADEQYF.

The sample holds a few counts of this clonotype. The chain combines TRBV6-2 or TRBV6-3 with TRBJ2-7, with 11 nucleotides matching TRBD2. V shed 2 bases, J shed 0 bases, and the junction held 9 bases outside the gene matches. The CDR3 spans 18 residues. Germline loops: CDR1 MNHEY, CDR2 SVGEGT. The CDR3 nucleotides are TGTGCCAGCAGTTACGGTCTAGCGGGAGGCCTGAGCTCCTACGAGCAGTACTTC. The encoded protein is CASSYGLAGGLSSYEQYF.

This clonotype was seen at least ten times. The V and J genes are TRBV4-1 and TRBJ1-5; no firm D call. Trimming cost V 0 bases and J 1 base, with 10 bases left between them. Germline CDR1 is MGHRA and CDR2 is YSYEKL. The CDR3 has 16 amino acids. CDR3 nucleotides: TGCGCCAGCAGCCAAGATCGGCACGGAAGCAATCAGCCCCAGCATTTT. It yields the protein CASSQDRHGSNQPQHF.

The rearrangement uses TRBV6-5 and TRBJ2-1, with TRBD2 matching 11 bases. Germline V gene lookup returns CDR1 MNHEY and CDR2 SVGAGI. V shed 5 bases, J shed 5 bases, and the junction held 5 bases outside the gene matches. The CDR3 loop spans 15 amino acids. CDR3 in DNA: TGTGCCAGCAGTCGAACTAGCGGGAGCAACAATGAGCAGTTCTTC. Amino acids: CASSRTSGSNNEQFF.

The J gene is TRBJ2-7, the V gene TRBV4-3; no clear D gene. The CDR3 is 13 residues long. Germline CDR1 and CDR2: LGHNA and YSLEER. Trimming left V 1 base short and J 6 bases short, with 10 bases between. The CDR3 loop reads CASSQVYRGEQYF. CDR3 coding DNA: TGCGCCAGCAGCCAAGTGTATCGCGGCGAGCAGTACTTC.

In this sample, this clonotype turned up a few times. The gene calls are TRBV19 and TRBJ2-7; TRBD1 is a possible D gene (6 bases). This CDR3 has 18 residues. From germline, CDR1 is LNHDA and CDR2 SQIVND (reference sequence). Between the trimmed V and J ends, which lost 6 bases and 0 bases, there was a span of 24 bases. In DNA form, the CDR3 reads TGTGCCAGTAGCCATAGCCGTGGGTGGGACATTTCCTCCTACGAGCAGTACTTC. Translated: CASSHSRGWDISSYEQYF.

This clonotype was picked up a small number of times. This chain uses TRBV29-1 with TRBJ2-3, with 7 bases identical to TRBD2. The CDR3 has 15 residues. V lost 3 bases and J lost 4; bases outside the gene matches: 10. CDR1 is SQVTM, CDR2 ANQGSEA, per germline. The CDR3 region has the DNA TGCAGCGTTGAGGCGGGAGCGCTCAGCGCAGATACGCAGTATTTT. The encoded protein is CSVEAGALSADTQYF.